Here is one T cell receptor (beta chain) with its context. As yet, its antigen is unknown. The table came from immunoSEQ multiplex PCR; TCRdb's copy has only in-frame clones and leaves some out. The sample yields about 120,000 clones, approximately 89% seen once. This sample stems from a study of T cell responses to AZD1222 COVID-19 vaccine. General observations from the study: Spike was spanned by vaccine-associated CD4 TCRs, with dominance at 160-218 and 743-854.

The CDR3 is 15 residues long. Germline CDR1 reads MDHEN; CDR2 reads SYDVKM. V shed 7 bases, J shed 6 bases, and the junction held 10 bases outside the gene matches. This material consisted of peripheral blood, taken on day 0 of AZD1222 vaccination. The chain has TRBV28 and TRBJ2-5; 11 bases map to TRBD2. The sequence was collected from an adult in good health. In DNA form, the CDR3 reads TGTGCCAGCAACCCACCGGGACTAGCGGACAAGACCCAGTACTTC. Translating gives CASNPPGLADKTQYF.